A single sample gave rise to the 30 T cell receptor beta chains below, sequenced in a study of shared clonotypes between healthy human individuals. CD8 cells classed as naive were CD45RO-negative and positively selected for CCR7, excluding terminally differentiated effector memory CD45RA+ cells. The assay was immunoSEQ multiplex PCR, and TCRdb's table has in-frame clones only and misses some. Here the sample spans 1.5 million to 2.5 million clones, 85% to 95% being singletons. The sequencing sample was made of naive CD8+ T cells sorted from blood. These receptors came from a man younger than 35 in good health.

V is TRBV6-1 and J is TRBJ2-5, with a tentative D call TRBD2 (6 bases). The germline V gene encodes CDR1 MNHNS and CDR2 SASEGT. This CDR3 has 13 residues. V dropped 1 base and J dropped 13 bases, with 16 bases sitting between them. CDR3 DNA sequence: TGTGCCAGCAGTGAAGTAGGGACTCCATTCTTGTACTTC. This translates into CASSEVGTPFLYF.

This clone was detected only once. This sequence joins TRBV6-1 and TRBJ2-1; D tentatively reads TRBD1 or TRBD2 (5 bases each). V lost 1 base to trimming and J lost 0 bases, with 10 bases between them. Germline V CDR1 and CDR2: MNHNS, SASEGT. The CDR3 extends over 16 amino acids. CDR3: CASSEGGWSSYNEQFF. The CDR3, as DNA: TGTGCCAGCAGTGAAGGGGGGTGGAGCTCCTACAATGAGCAGTTCTTC.

This clone was picked up a small number of times. The V call is TRBV7-9, the J call TRBJ1-3; D ambiguous. CDR1 SEHNR and CDR2 FQNEAQ come from the germline V gene (reference sequence). The length of the CDR3 is 15 residues. The V end was cut by 3 bases, the J end by 0 bases, with 9 bases between. The CDR3 sequence is CASSLGLISGNTIYF. CDR3 DNA: TGTGCCAGCAGCTTGGGCCTAATCTCTGGAAACACCATATATTTT.

The table lists this clone with a few counts. The identical CDR3 is also encoded by other nucleotide sequences in the sample. The chain combines TRBV19 with TRBJ2-7; 11 bases are shared with TRBD1. The CDR3 has 14 residues. With V trimmed by 6 bases and J by 3 bases, 4 bases remained unmatched. Germline V gene sequence: CDR1 LNHDA, CDR2 SQIVND (reference sequence). The CDR3 reads CASSPGTGGYEQYF. As DNA, the CDR3 is TGTGCCAGTAGCCCCGGGACAGGGGGCTACGAGCAGTACTTC.

This clone was recorded once. The genes are TRBV18 and TRBJ1-3, with D perhaps TRBD1 (6 bases). Trimming removed 6 bases from V and 2 bases from J, with 17 bases in between. This CDR3 region has 16 residues. Germline CDR1 KGHSH, CDR2 LQKENI. The CDR3 loop reads CASSTPGHYAGNTIYF. The CDR3 bases are TGTGCCAGCTCCACCCCGGGACATTACGCTGGAAACACCATATATTTT.

V gene TRBV4-1 combines with J gene TRBJ2-1; 7 bases are a match to TRBD2. Looked up from germline, CDR1 is MGHRA and CDR2 is YSYEKL. J lost 4 bases, V lost 0 bases, and 6 bases had no gene match. The CDR3 is 16 residues long. The CDR3 bases are TGCGCCAGCAGCCAAGATTTGGCGGGGGTGTACAATGAGCAGTTCTTC. The encoded protein is CASSQDLAGVYNEQFF.

The gene calls are TRBV29-1 and TRBJ2-5; 7 positions agree with TRBD1. The CDR3 length is 15 residues. V dropped 1 base and J dropped 1; count of bases not matched to a gene: 6. CDR1 is SQVTM, CDR2 ANQGSEA, per germline. CDR3 region: CSVEGPGQPQETQYF. The DNA for the CDR3 is TGCAGCGTTGAAGGACCGGGACAGCCCCAAGAGACCCAGTACTTC. The whole variable domain, remainder taken from reference TRBV29-1 and TRBJ2-5, is SAVISQKPSRDICQRGTSLTIQCQVDSQVTMMFWYRQQPGQSLTLIATANQGSEATYESGFVIDKFPISRPNLTFSTLTVSNMSPEDSSIYLCSVEGPGQPQETQYFGPGTRLLVL.

The rearrangement links TRBV4-3 to TRBJ2-3; D may be TRBD2 (5 bases). Trimming left V 4 bases short and J 5 bases short, with 16 bases between. The CDR3 runs to 15 residues. Germline CDR1 and CDR2: LGHNA and YSLEER. CDR3 in amino acids: CASSPLQWEKDTQYF. The CDR3, as DNA: TGCGCCAGCAGCCCCCTCCAGTGGGAGAAAGATACGCAGTATTTT.

The rearrangement joins TRBV4-3 to TRBJ2-7; TRBD1 is a possible D gene (6 bases). This CDR3 region has 16 residues. Per the germline V gene, CDR1 is LGHNA and CDR2 is YSLEER. V dropped 4 bases and J dropped 2 bases, with 18 bases sitting between them. For the CDR3, the DNA is TGCGCCAGCAGCCCGAGCGCCGGGTCAGGGGCCTACGAGCAGTACTTC. Translated, it gives CASSPSAGSGAYEQYF.

The chain couples TRBV7-2 to TRBJ1-6, with a possible D match to TRBD1 (5 bases). CDR3 size: 17 residues. From germline, CDR1 is SGHTA and CDR2 FQGNSA. V lost 5 bases to trimming and J lost 0 bases, with 14 bases between them. The CDR3 nucleotides read TGTGCCAGCAGCGCTACAGGCAAATACTCCTATAATTCACCCCTCCACTTT. Translated, it gives CASSATGKYSYNSPLHF.

About this clone: Other DNA sequences in the same sample also yield this CDR3. The chain joins TRBV4-3 to TRBJ2-7; D unclear. This CDR3 is 14 amino acids long. Germline CDR1 is LGHNA and CDR2 is YSLEER. The V and J ends lost 0 bases and 2 bases respectively, with 8 bases between them. The CDR3 DNA reads as TGCGCCAGCAGCCAAGATCTTGGGGCCTACGAGCAGTACTTC. Translating gives CASSQDLGAYEQYF.

The genes are TRBV7-9 and TRBJ2-7, with D possibly matching TRBD2 (6 bases). This CDR3 contains 15 residues. CDR1 is SEHNR, CDR2 FQNEAQ, per germline (reference sequence). Trimming left V 5 bases short and J 0 bases short, with 14 bases between. CDR3 residues: CASSHDYSGSYEQYF. As DNA, the CDR3 is TGTGCCAGCAGCCACGACTATAGCGGCTCCTACGAGCAGTACTTC.

This chain joins TRBV4-1 and TRBJ1-2; D gene unclear. The CDR3 is 14 residues long. V shed 0 bases and J shed 6 bases, with 11 bases lying between them. Germline CDR1 MGHRA, CDR2 YSYEKL. CDR3 nucleotide sequence: TGCGCCAGCAGCCAAGACCCGCTAAGCAATGGCTACACCTTC. This translates into CASSQDPLSNGYTF.

The chain uses TRBV15 and TRBJ2-3, with TRBD2 identical over 13 bases. V trimming: 3 bases; J trimming: 7 bases; junction bases outside the gene matches: 7. The CDR3 is made up of 16 amino acids. Germline assignment: CDR1 LNHNV and CDR2 YYDKDF (reference sequence). The CDR3 spells CATSSGTSGKANTQYF. CDR3 bases: TGTGCCACCAGCAGCGGGACTAGCGGGAAAGCGAATACGCAGTATTTT.

This clone appeared once. The gene calls are TRBV6-1 and TRBJ1-5, with D hard to call. This CDR3 contains 11 residues. The germline gives CDR1 MNHNS, CDR2 SASEGT. Trimming took 7 bases from V and 8 from J, leaving 9 bases between them. Here the CDR3 reads CASKLWEPQHF. The CDR3 DNA follows: TGTGCCAGCAAACTCTGGGAGCCCCAGCATTTT.

CDR3 bases: TGCGCCAGCAGAAAAGAGTTGCTAGCGGGATCCAACAATGAGCAGTTCTTC. It specifies CASRKELLAGSNNEQFF. The V gene is TRBV5-1, the J gene TRBJ2-1; 9 bases agree with TRBD2. This CDR3 spans 17 amino acids. V gave up 5 bases and J gave up 5 bases; unmatched junction bases: 14. Germline CDR1 and CDR2: SGHRS and YFSETQ.

The sample holds one count of this clone. Other DNA sequences in this sample translate to the same CDR3. V and J are TRBV27 and TRBJ2-7; D call uncertain. CDR1 and CDR2 from the germline V gene are MNHEY and SMNVEV (reference sequence). V was cut by 2 bases and J by 3 bases, with 8 bases left in between. This CDR3 has 13 amino acids. The CDR3 loop reads CASSLEDGYEQYF. CDR3 DNA sequence: TGTGCCAGCAGTTTAGAGGACGGCTACGAGCAGTACTTC.

The rearrangement uses TRBV6-5 and TRBJ2-7, with TRBD2 matching 9 bases. The ends lost 5 bases at V and 8 bases at J; junction bases unmatched: 10. Germline V gene lookup returns CDR1 MNHEY and CDR2 SVGAGI. The CDR3 consists of 14 residues. The CDR3 DNA reads as TGTGCCAGCAGTGGGTCTAGCGGGGTCTATAAGCAGTACTTC. Translated, it gives CASSGSSGVYKQYF.

This clone has a single count. The chain uses TRBV6-4 and TRBJ2-1, with 13 positions matching TRBD2. V was pared by 6 bases and J by 12 bases, with 2 bases of the junction left unmatched. The CDR3 length is 12 residues. Germline values: CDR1 MRHNA, CDR2 SNTAGT. The CDR3 region has the DNA TGTGCCAGCAGCGGACTAGCGGGGGTGCAGTTCTTC. Its translation is CASSGLAGVQFF.

J is TRBJ2-2 and V is TRBV7-9, with D possibly TRBD1 on 5 matching bases. The CDR3 is made up of 17 amino acids. Germline lookup yields CDR1 SEHNR and CDR2 FQNEAQ (reference sequence). Deletions cut 0 bases from V and 0 bases from J, with 11 bases between. The CDR3 loop is CASSLAAGSTNTGELFF. The CDR3 DNA is TGTGCCAGCAGCTTAGCCGCAGGGTCTACGAACACCGGGGAGCTGTTTTTT.

The chain links TRBV5-1 to TRBJ1-1, with D uncertain. The CDR3 has 16 amino acids. Trimming removed 0 bases at V and 4 bases at J, with 16 bases between. Germline CDR1 is SGHRS and CDR2 is YFSETQ. CDR3 DNA: TGCGCCAGCAGCTTGGAACCGGGCCCGGAGGGCACTGAAGCTTTCTTT. Translating gives CASSLEPGPEGTEAFF.

J is TRBJ2-7 and V is TRBV6-1, with D perhaps matching TRBD1 (5 bases). Deletions cut 0 bases from V and 0 bases from J, with 15 bases between. The CDR3 totals 17 residues. Germline V lookup: CDR1 MNHNS, CDR2 SASEGT. The CDR3 nucleotides are TGTGCCAGCAGTGAAGCGCTAGGATGGGGCGGCTCCTACGAGCAGTACTTC. Translated: CASSEALGWGGSYEQYF.

The chain joins TRBV12-2 to TRBJ2-1; TRBD2 is the table's D call, not checked against the DNA. TRBV12-2 is a recognized pseudogene. The CDR3 consists of 16 residues. CDR3 protein: CASRSLAKDSYNEQFF. The CDR3 DNA reads as TGTGCAAGTCGCTCACTAGCGAAGGATTCCTACAATGAGCAGTTCTTC.

The chain combines TRBV2 with TRBJ2-1; 8 nucleotides align to TRBD2. The CDR3 totals 12 residues. V dropped 8 bases and J dropped 10; count of bases not matched to a gene: 7. The V gene's germline CDR1 is SNHLY and CDR2 FYNNEI. The CDR3 DNA sequence: TGTGCCAGCTCCGCCGTAGCGGGGGAGCAGTTCTTC. Translated, it gives CASSAVAGEQFF.

This chain joins TRBV19 and TRBJ2-1; D unclear. This CDR3 comprises 12 residues. Germline CDR1 LNHDA, CDR2 SQIVND (reference sequence). Trimming removed 5 bases from V and 7 bases from J, with 9 bases in between. The CDR3 coding sequence is TGTGCCAGTAGTCTCGTCTCAAATGAGCAGTTCTTC. It specifies CASSLVSNEQFF.

This rearrangement joins TRBV19 to TRBJ2-7; D perhaps matches TRBD1 (6 bases). V lost 6 bases, J lost 4 bases, and 16 bases lay in between. The CDR3 is made up of 14 amino acids. CDR1 LNHDA and CDR2 SQIVND come from the germline V gene (reference sequence). CDR3 bases: TGTGCCAGTAGCAGGGCCGAGGGGGTATACGAGCAGTACTTC. Residues: CASSRAEGVYEQYF.

This sequence joins TRBV5-1 and TRBJ2-7, with 10 bases fitting TRBD1. From germline, CDR1 is SGHRS and CDR2 YFSETQ. V was clipped by 4 bases and J by 2 bases; unmatched bases: 9. The CDR3 covers 16 residues. The chain's CDR3 is CASSLDRDRGAYEQYF. The DNA for the CDR3 is TGCGCCAGCAGCCTCGACCGGGACAGGGGTGCCTACGAGCAGTACTTC.

The chain has TRBV7-9 and TRBJ2-7; TRBD1 agrees at 7 bases. The CDR3 runs 14 residues. V lost 5 bases, J lost 3 bases, and 7 bases stayed unmatched. From germline, CDR1 is SEHNR and CDR2 FQNEAQ (reference sequence). The CDR3 DNA reads TGTGCCAGCAGCCCATCTACAGGGGTCTACGAGCAGTACTTC. Protein: CASSPSTGVYEQYF.

The gene calls are TRBV5-1 and TRBJ1-1; no reliable D call. V was clipped by 0 bases and J by 5 bases, with 8 bases between them. Germline V CDR1 and CDR2: SGHRS, YFSETQ. The CDR3 contains 13 residues. CDR3 DNA: TGCGCCAGCAGCTTGGCCCGGGAAACTGAAGCTTTCTTT. Translation gives CASSLARETEAFF.

This clone was recorded once. The V call is TRBV5-1, the J call TRBJ1-1, with 9 bases lining up with TRBD1. Germline V lookup: CDR1 SGHRS, CDR2 YFSETQ. This CDR3 region has 17 residues. V lost 4 bases and J lost 0; bases outside the gene matches: 10. The CDR3 DNA reads TGCGCCAGCAGCCTGTTGACAGGGGGACCCGTGAACACTGAAGCTTTCTTT. This translates into CASSLLTGGPVNTEAFF.